This entry lists 32 T cell receptor beta chains sequenced from one sample in a study of Graves' ophthalmopathy and Graves' hyperthyroidism. Amplified TCR beta CDR3 regions were obtained using RNA transcripts as template. HTBI primers were used in a first-round RT-PCR, which preceded a second-round multiplex PCR. TCRdb re-called the multiplex PCR reads with MiXCR, one entry per CDR3 protein. The repertoire holds a few hundred thousand distinct CDR3 sequences, with approximately 17% as singletons. Material for sequencing was peripheral blood. The source of these receptors is an adult woman with stable Graves' hyperthyroidism.

The chain combines TRBV2 with TRBJ1-6; D is undetermined. The CDR3 consists of 15 residues. Trimming removed 0 bases at V and 10 bases at J, with 13 bases between. CDR1 and CDR2 (germline): SNHLY, FYNNEI. The CDR3 sequence is CASSEARITGSPLHF. In nucleotides, the CDR3 is TGTGCCAGCAGTGAAGCCCGGATTACGGGCTCACCCCTCCACTTT.

The chain combines TRBV27 with TRBJ1-2; possible D gene TRBD1, 6 bases. V was clipped by 4 bases and J by 8 bases, with 14 bases between them. The CDR3 totals 13 residues. Germline V gene lookup returns CDR1 MNHEY and CDR2 SMNVEV (reference sequence). The DNA of the CDR3 is TGTGCCAGCAGTTCCAGGGACACGAGGGGCTACACCTTC. This translates into CASSSRDTRGYTF.

The table lists this clonotype with many counts. The V and J genes are TRBV28 and TRBJ2-5; 7 bases map to TRBD2. CDR3 length equals 15 residues. Losses at the gene ends were 5 bases for V and 0 bases for J; bases not matched to a gene: 6. In germline, CDR1 is MDHEN, CDR2 SYDVKM. The CDR3 DNA follows: TGTGCCAGCAGTGACCGACTAGCCCACCAAGAGACCCAGTACTTC. This sequence encodes CASSDRLAHQETQYF.

This clonotype appeared many times. The genes are TRBV4-1 and TRBJ2-5; 9 nucleotides match TRBD2. CDR3 length equals 14 residues. Trimming took 2 bases from V and 4 from J; bases not matched to a gene: 2. Germline CDR1 is MGHRA and CDR2 is YSYEKL. The DNA of the CDR3 is TGCGCCAGCAGCCAACCGGGACTAGCAGAGACCCAGTACTTC. This sequence encodes CASSQPGLAETQYF.

This clonotype was picked up many times. J is TRBJ2-7 and V is TRBV6-2 or TRBV6-3; D is possibly TRBD2 (5 bases). There are 13 residues in the CDR3. The germline CDR1 and CDR2 sequences are MNHEY and SVGEGT. The V end was cut by 6 bases, the J end by 4 bases, with 13 bases between. CDR3 protein: CASSREVAYEQYF. The DNA of the CDR3 is TGTGCCAGCAGCCGAGAGGTAGCGTACGAGCAGTACTTC.

This clonotype appeared a few times. A much larger clone lies a single base off, so this may be a read error. This chain uses TRBV29-1 with TRBJ1-1, with D perhaps matching TRBD1 (5 bases). Germline lookup yields CDR1 SQVTM and CDR2 ANQGSEA. The CDR3 extends over 11 amino acids. Here the CDR3 DNA reads TGCAGCGAGCGAGAGGGGACTGAAGCTTGCTTT. This sequence encodes CSEREGTEACF.

J is TRBJ2-5 and V is TRBV20-1; the D is unclear. The CDR3 is made up of 11 amino acids. Trimming cost V 5 bases and J 1 base, with 5 bases left between them. Per germline, CDR1 DFQATT and CDR2 SNEGSKA (reference sequence). The CDR3 nucleotides are TGCAGTGCTTTTGTCCAAGAGACCCAGTACTTC. Amino acids: CSAFVQETQYF.

The chain links TRBV20-1 to TRBJ1-3, with 8 bases identical to TRBD1. The V segment lost 2 bases and the J segment 3 bases; nucleotides outside the gene matches: 3. Per germline, CDR1 DFQATT and CDR2 SNEGSKA (reference sequence). CDR3 length: 14 amino acids. CDR3 sequence (DNA): TGCAGTGCTAGACTACAGGGGGTTGGAAACACCATATATTTT. Residues: CSARLQGVGNTIYF.

Many counts were recorded for this clonotype. This chain links TRBV6-5 with TRBJ2-7; TRBD1 agrees at 8 bases. V was pared by 0 bases and J by 7 bases, with 14 bases of the junction left unmatched. CDR1 and CDR2 from the germline V gene are MNHEY and SVGAGI. The CDR3 length is 17 residues. CDR3 bases: TGTGCCAGCAGTTACTCGAAGGCGGTGGACAGGGCGTGGGAGCAGTACTTC. Its translation: CASSYSKAVDRAWEQYF.

This chain's CDR3 is CASSTTGVLEAFF. The CDR3 DNA reads as TGTGCCAGCAGCACGACAGGGGTACTCGAAGCTTTCTTT. This chain uses TRBV12-3 or TRBV12-4 with TRBJ1-1; 8 bases map to TRBD1. This CDR3 comprises 13 residues. The trim removed 6 bases at V and 8 bases at J, leaving 8 bases unmatched.

About this clonotype itself: This may stem from a read error, because a much larger clone lies one nucleotide away. The rearrangement joins TRBV30 to TRBJ2-7; no clear D. Germline V gene data show CDR1 as GTSNPN and CDR2 as SVGIG (reference sequence). Trimming removed 0 bases from V and 2 bases from J, with 11 bases in between. The CDR3 totals 14 residues. The CDR3 loop is CAWSVGAIPYEQYF. Here the CDR3 DNA reads TGTGCCTGGAGTGTTGGAGCGATCCCCTACGAGCAGTACTTC.

A few counts support this clonotype. The J gene is TRBJ2-4, the V gene TRBV12-3 or TRBV12-4, with D possibly being TRBD2 (7 bases). The CDR3 covers 18 residues. V shed 6 bases and J shed 2 bases, with 23 bases lying between them. This CDR3 is CASSLGGHGGASKNIQYF. The CDR3 region has the DNA TGTGCCAGCAGCCTGGGGGGGCACGGGGGCGCTTCCAAAAACATTCAGTACTTC.

This clonotype was found many times. The chain couples TRBV29-1 to TRBJ1-1, with a tentative D call TRBD1 (6 bases). Looked up from germline, CDR1 is SQVTM and CDR2 is ANQGSEA. The CDR3 runs to 13 residues. V was shortened by 6 bases and J by 7 bases, with 18 bases between the two germline ends. Here the CDR3 reads CSVGGVAGIEAFF. CDR3 DNA: TGCAGCGTCGGGGGCGTCGCGGGTATTGAAGCTTTCTTT.

This clonotype was found many times. The chain joins TRBV7-3 to TRBJ2-7; 7 bases align to TRBD2. The germline V gene encodes CDR1 SGHTA and CDR2 FQGTGA. The ends lost 2 bases at V and 3 bases at J; junction bases unmatched: 7. CDR3 length: 15 residues. CDR3 in amino acids: CASSLDGSGNYEQYF. For the CDR3, the DNA is TGTGCCAGCAGCTTAGACGGAAGCGGGAACTACGAGCAGTACTTC.

This sequence joins TRBV14 and TRBJ1-2, with unresolved D. The CDR3 runs 14 residues. Looked up from germline, CDR1 is SGHDN and CDR2 is FVKESK. The germline V and J ends were trimmed by 0 bases and 1 base, with 6 bases remaining between them. CDR3 loop: CASSQEVGNYGYTF. The CDR3 bases are TGTGCCAGCAGCCAAGAGGTCGGTAACTATGGCTACACCTTC.

This clonotype was recorded at least ten times. The V and J genes are TRBV20-1 and TRBJ2-7, with TRBD2 matching 9 bases. The V segment lost 0 bases and the J segment 6 bases; nucleotides outside the gene matches: 9. The germline gives CDR1 DFQATT, CDR2 SNEGSKA (reference sequence). This CDR3 has 15 residues. The CDR3 DNA is TGCAGTGCTAGAGATCGTGCTAGCGGGAAGGTCGAGCAGTACTTC. Encoded protein: CSARDRASGKVEQYF.

This chain joins TRBV2 and TRBJ2-4; TRBD1 matches at 8 bases. Germline assignment: CDR1 SNHLY and CDR2 FYNNEI. Germline trimming cut 2 bases from V and 7 bases from J; bases unmatched to any gene: 16. The CDR3 is made up of 18 amino acids. This CDR3 is CASSELIGQGAPGNIQYF. The CDR3, as DNA: TGTGCCAGCAGTGAATTGATCGGGCAGGGGGCGCCGGGCAACATTCAGTACTTC.

This rearrangement joins TRBV12-3 or TRBV12-4 to TRBJ2-7; TRBD1 or TRBD2 may be the D gene (5 bases each). Trimming took off 5 bases at V and 6 bases at J, with 14 bases between the two ends. The length of the CDR3 is 13 residues. CDR3 amino acids: CASSPGRGREQYF. For the CDR3, the DNA is TGTGCCAGCAGTCCGGGACGGGGTCGCGAGCAGTACTTC.

This clonotype occurred many times. This chain uses TRBV6-5 with TRBJ1-6; D is ambiguous. Trimming took off 2 bases at V and 2 bases at J, with 7 bases between the two ends. Germline values: CDR1 MNHEY, CDR2 SVGAGI. This CDR3 region has 15 residues. For the CDR3, the DNA is TGTGCCAGCAGTTACCCGAGTACCTATAATTCACCCCTCCACTTT. Amino acids: CASSYPSTYNSPLHF.

This clonotype was picked up many times. The rearrangement links TRBV18 to TRBJ1-2; TRBD1 might be the D (6 bases). Germline CDR1 KGHSH, CDR2 LQKENI. V gave up 2 bases and J gave up 5 bases, with 15 bases separating them. This CDR3 comprises 15 residues. The chain's CDR3 is CASSPEPQGFYGYTF. In nucleotides, the CDR3 is TGTGCCAGCTCACCAGAGCCACAGGGTTTTTATGGCTACACCTTC.

Concerning this clonotype: It is likely a read error, because the conserved phenylalanine at the end of the CDR3 is missing. The chain combines TRBV7-9 with TRBJ1-1, with 10 bases aligning to TRBD1. Trimming cost V 11 bases and J 5 bases; bases outside gene matches: 14. Germline lookup yields CDR1 SEHNR and CDR2 FQNEAQ (reference sequence). This CDR3 has 15 residues. Here the CDR3 reads CAWTGTGATGTEAFY. In DNA form, the CDR3 reads TGTGCCTGGACCGGGACAGGGGCGACCGGGACTGAAGCTTTCTAT.

This clonotype was counted many times. This chain links TRBV2 with TRBJ1-1; D is unresolved. This CDR3 contains 12 residues. Trimming shortened V by 1 base and J by 11 bases, and 11 bases separated the two germline ends. CDR1 and CDR2 (germline): SNHLY, FYNNEI. The CDR3 sequence is CASSEVWSRAFF. CDR3 coding DNA: TGTGCCAGCAGTGAAGTTTGGAGTCGGGCTTTCTTT.

At least ten counts were recorded for this clonotype. The chain has TRBV6-2 or TRBV6-3 and TRBJ2-2, with D hard to call. The ends were cut back, 0 bases at V and 6 bases at J, with 14 bases in the middle. CDR3 size: 16 residues. In germline, CDR1 is MNHEY, CDR2 SVGEGT. This chain's CDR3 is CASSYSKYDRAGELFF. Written as DNA, the CDR3 is TGTGCCAGCAGTTACTCGAAGTACGATAGGGCCGGGGAGCTGTTTTTT.

In its sample, this clonotype was seen many times. The rearrangement uses TRBV12-3 or TRBV12-4 and TRBJ1-6; D is possibly TRBD1 (6 bases). V was cut by 5 bases and J by 7 bases, with 15 bases left in between. CDR3 length equals 15 residues. The CDR3 sequence is CASSPRTAMNSPLHF. The CDR3 bases are TGTGCCAGCAGTCCCCGGACAGCAATGAATTCACCCCTCCACTTT.

This clonotype was found a few times. It may be a read error: a sequence one base away is much more abundant. The chain uses TRBV7-9 and TRBJ2-2, with a possible D match to TRBD2 (5 bases). CDR3 length equals 13 residues. Germline V CDR1 and CDR2: SEHNR, FQNEAQ (reference sequence). This chain's CDR3 is CASSKDPTGELCF. CDR3 DNA sequence: TGTGCCAGCAGCAAAGACCCCACCGGGGAGCTGTGTTTT.

With regard to this clonotype: A much larger clone differs by one base, so this may be a read error. The chain employs TRBV27 and TRBJ2-3; 13 bases fit TRBD2. The CDR3 has 15 residues. J lost 3 bases, V lost 5 bases, and 2 bases had no gene match. The V gene's germline CDR1 is MNHEY and CDR2 SMNVEV (reference sequence). The CDR3 DNA follows: TGTGCCAGCAGTCGGACTAGCGGGAGTACAGATACGCAGTATTTT. The encoded protein is CASSRTSGSTDTQYF.

This clonotype has a count of ten or more. This chain links TRBV12-3 or TRBV12-4 with TRBJ2-7; D is uncertain. V was cut by 6 bases and J by 6 bases, with 15 bases left in between. CDR3 length: 13 amino acids. CDR3 nucleotides: TGTGCCAGCAGGAAACAATTAGATGGCGAGCAGTACTTC. This translates into CASRKQLDGEQYF.

This clonotype was seen many times. This chain connects TRBV12-3 or TRBV12-4 to TRBJ2-4, with 7 bases identical to TRBD2. This CDR3 region has 16 residues. Losses at the gene ends were 6 bases for V and 3 bases for J; bases not matched to a gene: 11. DNA for the CDR3: TGTGCCAGCAGCCTCGACAGCGCGGGGGTCAAAAACATTCAGTACTTC. This gives the protein CASSLDSAGVKNIQYF.

Many counts were recorded for this clonotype. The chain carries TRBV13 and TRBJ1-1; 7 bases fit TRBD1. This CDR3 contains 15 residues. CDR1 and CDR2 from the germline V gene are PRHDT and FYEKMQ (reference sequence). Losses at the gene ends were 0 bases for V and 1 base for J; bases not matched to a gene: 2. In DNA, the CDR3 is TGTGCCAGCAGCTTAGGGACAGGGAAGAACACTGAAGCTTTCTTT. Amino acid sequence: CASSLGTGKNTEAFF.

There are many counts of this clonotype. This chain uses TRBV28 with TRBJ2-7; a weak D match, TRBD1 (5 bases). Germline CDR1 and CDR2: MDHEN and SYDVKM. The CDR3 sequence is 18 residues long. V was pared by 6 bases and J by 0 bases, with 24 bases between. The CDR3 sequence is CASSRNRGLVGDSYEQYF. The DNA for the CDR3 is TGTGCCAGCAGCCGCAATAGAGGTTTGGTAGGGGACTCCTACGAGCAGTACTTC. The full variable domain, rest sourced from reference TRBV28 and TRBJ2-7, is DVKVTQSSRYLVKRTGEKVFLECVQDMDHENMFWYRQDPGLGLRLIYFSYDVKMKEKGDIPEGYSVSREKKERFSLILESASTNQTSMYLCASSRNRGLVGDSYEQYFGPGTRLTVT.

The table lists this clonotype with many counts. The chain couples TRBV11-1 to TRBJ2-2, with TRBD2 matching over 7 bases. Per germline, CDR1 SGHAT and CDR2 FQDESV (reference sequence). V was clipped by 2 bases and J by 0 bases; unmatched bases: 3. CDR3 length: 16 amino acids. The CDR3: CASSLREAANTGELFF. The CDR3 DNA sequence: TGTGCCAGCAGCTTACGGGAGGCGGCGAACACCGGGGAGCTGTTTTTT.

This clonotype was recorded at least ten times. V is TRBV5-1 and J is TRBJ1-1; 9 bases map to TRBD1. Germline CDR1 and CDR2: SGHRS and YFSETQ. The CDR3 sequence is 14 residues long. The V gene end was trimmed by 3 bases and the J gene end by 3 bases; junction bases not matched to a gene: 3. This chain's CDR3 is CASSYGTGYTEAFF. In DNA form, the CDR3 reads TGCGCCAGCAGCTACGGGACAGGGTACACTGAAGCTTTCTTT.